This T cell receptor beta chain was captured in a study of OX40 agonist ivuxolimab in advanced cancers. Study at large: Ivuxolimab doses were 0.01, 0.1, 0.3, 1.5, 3 or 10 mg/kg every 2 weeks. Two patients with cutaneous melanoma and one with hepatocellular carcinoma, three in total, showed partial responses. Study-level findings and limits: Clonal expansion from baseline to week 6 occurred in both CD4+ and CD8+ T cells.

The CDR3 has 14 residues. Trimming removed 3 bases from V and 4 bases from J, with 14 bases in between. Germline V gene sequence: CDR1 SQVTM, CDR2 ANQGSEA. The data were produced by immunoSEQ multiplex PCR, yet TCRdb's version contains in-frame clones alone and is incomplete. The sample carries roughly 53,000 clones, approximately 84% recorded once. Comments on this clone: What it recognizes is unknown.

Here the sequenced sample was CD4+ or CD8+ T cells sorted from blood, taken in a trial of the OX40 agonist ivuxolimab. V usage is TRBV29-1 and J usage is TRBJ2-3; tentative D call: TRBD2 (5 bases). The receptor was derived from an adult with an advanced solid tumor such as melanoma, head and neck, liver or kidney cancer. The CDR3 here is CSVERGLAADTQYF. CDR3 nucleotides: TGCAGCGTTGAGAGAGGTCTAGCAGCAGATACGCAGTATTTT.